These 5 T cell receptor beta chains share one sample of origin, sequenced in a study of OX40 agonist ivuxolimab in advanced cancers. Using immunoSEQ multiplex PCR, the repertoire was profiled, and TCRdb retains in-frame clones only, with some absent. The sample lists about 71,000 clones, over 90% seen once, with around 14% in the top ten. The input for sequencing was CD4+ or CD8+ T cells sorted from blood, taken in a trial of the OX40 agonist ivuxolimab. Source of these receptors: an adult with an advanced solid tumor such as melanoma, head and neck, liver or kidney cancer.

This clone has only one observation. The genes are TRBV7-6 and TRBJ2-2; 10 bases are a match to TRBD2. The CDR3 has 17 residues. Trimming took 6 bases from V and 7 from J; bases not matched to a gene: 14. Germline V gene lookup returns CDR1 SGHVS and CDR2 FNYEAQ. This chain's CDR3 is CASSPVIAGGLGGELFF. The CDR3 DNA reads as TGTGCCAGCAGTCCCGTGATAGCGGGAGGACTCGGCGGGGAGCTGTTTTTT.

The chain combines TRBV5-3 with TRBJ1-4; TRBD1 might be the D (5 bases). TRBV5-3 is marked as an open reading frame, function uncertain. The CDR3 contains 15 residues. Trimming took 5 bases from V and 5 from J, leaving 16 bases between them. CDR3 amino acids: CARRVPNRPNEKLFF. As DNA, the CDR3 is TGTGCCAGAAGGGTCCCCAACAGGCCCAATGAAAAACTGTTTTTT.

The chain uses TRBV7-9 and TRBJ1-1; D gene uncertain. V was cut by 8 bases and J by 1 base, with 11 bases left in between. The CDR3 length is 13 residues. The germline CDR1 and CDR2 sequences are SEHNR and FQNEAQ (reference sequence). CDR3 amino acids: CASGNSQNTEAFF. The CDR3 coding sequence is TGTGCCAGCGGCAACAGCCAGAACACTGAAGCTTTCTTT.

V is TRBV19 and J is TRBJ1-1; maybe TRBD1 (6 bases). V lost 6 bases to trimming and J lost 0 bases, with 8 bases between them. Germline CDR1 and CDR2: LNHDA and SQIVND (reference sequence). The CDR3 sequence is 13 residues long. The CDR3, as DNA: TGTGCCAGTAGCTCAGGGGTGAACACTGAAGCTTTCTTT. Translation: CASSSGVNTEAFF.

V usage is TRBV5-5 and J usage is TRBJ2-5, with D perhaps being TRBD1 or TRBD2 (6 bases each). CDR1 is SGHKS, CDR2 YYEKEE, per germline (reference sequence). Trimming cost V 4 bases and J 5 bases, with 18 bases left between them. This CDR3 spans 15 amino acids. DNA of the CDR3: TGTGCCAGCAGCCCCTATAAGGGGGGCGCGGAGACCCAGTACTTC. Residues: CASSPYKGGAETQYF.